Below are 13 T cell receptor beta chains sequenced from a single sample in a study of radiation and T cells in renal cell carcinoma. TCRdb's table, derived via immunoSEQ multiplex PCR, lists solely in-frame clones and lacks some. The sample includes about 140,000 clones, approximately 87% of them seen just once. Time point defined: baseline pretreatment blood. Treatment reported: 15 Gy SBRT to primary tumor, nephrectomy 4 weeks later. Sequenced material: blood, taken from a patient whose treatment included radiotherapy and nephrectomy. The receptors here all came from a woman aged 45-59 years with renal cell carcinoma.

The CDR3 protein is CAISTGLGDGYTF. The CDR3 DNA reads as TGTGCCATCAGTACAGGTCTTGGAGATGGCTACACCTTC. The gene calls are TRBV10-3 and TRBJ1-2, with a weak D call TRBD1 (5 bases). CDR1 and CDR2 (germline): ENHRY, SYGVKD. Deletions cut 5 bases from V and 6 bases from J, with 13 bases between. The CDR3 runs to 13 residues.

As DNA, the CDR3 is TGTGCCAGTAGGGCGACAGGGGGCGTTCAGTACTTC. It specifies CASRATGGVQYF. The genes are TRBV19 and TRBJ2-4, with 10 bases that match TRBD1. Germline V gene lookup returns CDR1 LNHDA and CDR2 SQIVND (reference sequence). After removal of 6 bases from V and 11 bases from J, the junction contained 4 bases not matched to a gene. The CDR3 consists of 12 residues.

The V and J genes are TRBV5-1 and TRBJ2-5; the D gene could be TRBD1 or TRBD2 (7 bases each). With 3 bases removed from V and 10 bases from J, the gap between germline ends came to 19 bases. The CDR3 contains 14 residues. The germline V gene has CDR1 SGHRS and CDR2 YFSETQ. Here the CDR3 reads CASSSQRGAGGQYF. CDR3 DNA sequence: TGCGCCAGCAGCTCTCAGCGGGGCGCAGGGGGCCAGTACTTC.

V and J are TRBV6-5 and TRBJ2-1, with 10 positions matching TRBD2. With 7 bases clipped from V and 5 bases from J, the junction kept 5 bases outside the gene matches. CDR1 MNHEY and CDR2 SVGAGI come from the germline V gene. The CDR3 has 14 amino acids. CDR3 nucleotide sequence: TGTGCCAGCATAAGGCTAGCGGGAGACAATGAGCAGTTCTTC. This gives the protein CASIRLAGDNEQFF.

V and J are TRBV27 and TRBJ1-1; D is unclear. V lost 0 bases to trimming and J lost 4 bases, with 9 bases between them. This CDR3 has 14 amino acids. CDR1 and CDR2 from the germline V gene are MNHEY and SMNVEV (reference sequence). The CDR3 here is CASSLSGISTEAFF. CDR3 coding DNA: TGTGCCAGCAGTTTATCAGGCATTTCCACTGAAGCTTTCTTT.

This clone was detected only a few times. In DNA form, the CDR3 reads TGTGCCATCAGCGCGTACACCAGGGGAACGGCTGGCTACACCTTC. Translation gives CAISAYTRGTAGYTF. The chain combines TRBV10-3 with TRBJ1-2; D might be TRBD1 (6 bases). V was pared by 6 bases and J by 7 bases, with 21 bases between. The CDR3 is made up of 15 amino acids. Germline V gene sequence: CDR1 ENHRY, CDR2 SYGVKD.

The J gene is TRBJ2-4, the V gene TRBV7-2; possible D gene TRBD2, 6 bases. V lost 5 bases and J 1 base, leaving 12 bases between the germline ends. CDR1 is SGHTA and CDR2 is FQGNSA in the germline V gene. The CDR3 loop spans 15 amino acids. The chain's CDR3 is CASSPLGGAKNIQYF. The CDR3 nucleotides are TGTGCCAGCAGCCCCCTCGGAGGGGCCAAAAACATTCAGTACTTC.

The V gene is TRBV6-5, the J gene TRBJ1-5; 7 nucleotides agree with TRBD1. This CDR3 is built from 12 residues. V gave up 5 bases and J gave up 5 bases; unmatched junction bases: 0. Germline lookup yields CDR1 MNHEY and CDR2 SVGAGI. The CDR3 region is CASSTGDQPQHF. The CDR3 DNA sequence: TGTGCCAGCAGTACAGGGGATCAGCCCCAGCATTTT.

This clone was seen a single time. V and J are TRBV28 and TRBJ1-2; no reliable D call. V lost 3 bases and J 7 bases, leaving 12 bases between the germline ends. The length of the CDR3 is 13 residues. The germline CDR1 and CDR2 sequences are MDHEN and SYDVKM. The CDR3: CASSFLGNTGYTF. The CDR3 bases are TGTGCCAGCAGTTTTCTGGGAAATACTGGCTACACCTTC.

This clone came up a few times. The V call is TRBV6-5, the J call TRBJ2-7, with D possibly being TRBD2 (5 bases). V lost 7 bases and J lost 2, with 18 bases in between. This CDR3 contains 15 residues. The germline V gene encodes CDR1 MNHEY and CDR2 SVGAGI. In DNA form, the CDR3 reads TGTGCCAGCAAGGGATCGGAGCGGCCGGCCTACGAGCAGTACTTC. This gives the protein CASKGSERPAYEQYF.

This rearrangement joins TRBV28 to TRBJ2-2, with 7 bases fitting TRBD1. The junction had 18 bases not matched to a gene; V was cut back by 5 bases and J by 6 bases. Germline V CDR1 and CDR2: MDHEN, SYDVKM. The CDR3 consists of 18 residues. Written as DNA, the CDR3 is TGTGCCAGCAGTCCCCCGACAGGGAAAGCAACCATGGCCGGGGAGCTGTTTTTT. Its protein is CASSPPTGKATMAGELFF. The full variable domain, its missing parts supplied by reference TRBV28 and TRBJ2-2, is DVKVTQSSRYLVKRTGEKVFLECVQDMDHENMFWYRQDPGLGLRLIYFSYDVKMKEKGDIPEGYSVSREKKERFSLILESASTNQTSMYLCASSPPTGKATMAGELFFGEGSRLTVL.

The table lists this clone with a count of one. The J gene is TRBJ2-1, the V gene TRBV25-1, with 9 bases fitting TRBD2. Looked up from germline, CDR1 is MGHDK and CDR2 is SYGVNS. The CDR3 is 16 amino acids. Germline trimming cut 7 bases from V and 8 bases from J; bases unmatched to any gene: 15. The CDR3 protein is CASTPLGAGGPDEQFF. DNA for the CDR3: TGTGCCAGCACCCCCCTCGGGGCGGGGGGGCCCGATGAGCAGTTCTTC.

The V and J genes are TRBV10-3 and TRBJ2-7, with D possibly matching TRBD1 (6 bases). V shed 5 bases and J shed 4 bases, with 12 bases lying between them. Germline V gene lookup returns CDR1 ENHRY and CDR2 SYGVKD. There are 13 residues in the CDR3. CDR3 sequence (DNA): TGTGCCATCAGTAAACAGGGAGAGTACGAGCAGTACTTC. Translating it yields CAISKQGEYEQYF.